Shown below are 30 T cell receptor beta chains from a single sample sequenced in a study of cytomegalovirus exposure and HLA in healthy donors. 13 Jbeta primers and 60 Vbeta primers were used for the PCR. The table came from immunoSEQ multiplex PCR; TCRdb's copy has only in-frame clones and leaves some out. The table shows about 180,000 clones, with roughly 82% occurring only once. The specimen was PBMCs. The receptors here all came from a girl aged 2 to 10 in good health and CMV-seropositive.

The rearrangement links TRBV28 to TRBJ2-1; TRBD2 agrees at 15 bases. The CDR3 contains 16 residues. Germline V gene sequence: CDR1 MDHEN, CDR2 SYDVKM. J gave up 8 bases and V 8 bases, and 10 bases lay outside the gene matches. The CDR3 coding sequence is TGTGCCAGCGGAGCGCCGGGACTAGCGGGAGGCCATGAGCAGTTCTTC. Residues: CASGAPGLAGGHEQFF. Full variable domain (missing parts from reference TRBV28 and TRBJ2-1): DVKVTQSSRYLVKRTGEKVFLECVQDMDHENMFWYRQDPGLGLRLIYFSYDVKMKEKGDIPEGYSVSREKKERFSLILESASTNQTSMYLCASGAPGLAGGHEQFFGPGTRLTVL.

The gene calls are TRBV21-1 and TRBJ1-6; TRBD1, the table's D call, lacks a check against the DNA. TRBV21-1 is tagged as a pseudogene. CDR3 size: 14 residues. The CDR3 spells CAQGHPYYNSPLHF. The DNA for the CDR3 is TGTGCCCAGGGACACCCTTACTATAATTCACCCCTCCACTTT.

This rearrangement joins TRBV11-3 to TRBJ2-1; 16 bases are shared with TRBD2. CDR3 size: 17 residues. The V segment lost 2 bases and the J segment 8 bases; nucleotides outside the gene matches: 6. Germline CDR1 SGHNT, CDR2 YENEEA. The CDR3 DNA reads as TGTGCCAGCAGCTTAACCGGGACTAGCGGGAGGGGATATGAGCAGTTCTTC. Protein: CASSLTGTSGRGYEQFF.

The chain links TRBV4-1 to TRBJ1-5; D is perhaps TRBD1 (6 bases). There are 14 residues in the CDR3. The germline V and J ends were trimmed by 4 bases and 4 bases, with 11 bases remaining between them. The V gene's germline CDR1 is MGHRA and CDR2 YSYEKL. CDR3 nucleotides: TGCGCCAGCAGCCTACGACAGGTAAATCAGCCCCAGCATTTT. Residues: CASSLRQVNQPQHF.

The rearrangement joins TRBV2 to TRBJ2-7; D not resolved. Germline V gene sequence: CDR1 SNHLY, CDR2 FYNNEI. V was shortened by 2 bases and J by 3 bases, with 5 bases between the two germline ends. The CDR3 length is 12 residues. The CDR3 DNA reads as TGTGCCAGCAGTGAAACAAGCTACGAGCAGTACTTC. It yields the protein CASSETSYEQYF.

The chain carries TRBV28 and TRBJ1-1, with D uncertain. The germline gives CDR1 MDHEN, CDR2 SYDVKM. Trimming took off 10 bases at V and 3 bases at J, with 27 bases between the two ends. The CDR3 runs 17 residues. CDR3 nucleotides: TGTGCCATTATCCTAGGGCAGCCTCGTAAGGAGGACACTGAAGCTTTCTTT. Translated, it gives CAIILGQPRKEDTEAFF.

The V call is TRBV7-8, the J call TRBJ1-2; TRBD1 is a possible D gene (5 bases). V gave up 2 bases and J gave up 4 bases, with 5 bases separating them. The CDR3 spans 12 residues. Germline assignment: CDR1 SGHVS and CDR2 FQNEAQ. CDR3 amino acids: CASSLQGYGYTF. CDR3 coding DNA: TGTGCCAGCAGCTTACAGGGCTATGGCTACACCTTC.

The CDR3 sequence: CASGLGLADNEQFF. The CDR3 DNA sequence: TGTGCTAGTGGTCTCGGACTAGCTGACAATGAGCAGTTCTTC. The gene calls are TRBV12-5 and TRBJ2-1, with 8 bases fitting TRBD2. Germline V lookup: CDR1 LGHNT, CDR2 FRNRAP. Trimming at V came to 5 bases and at J to 5 bases, leaving 5 bases not matched to a gene. This CDR3 is 14 amino acids long.

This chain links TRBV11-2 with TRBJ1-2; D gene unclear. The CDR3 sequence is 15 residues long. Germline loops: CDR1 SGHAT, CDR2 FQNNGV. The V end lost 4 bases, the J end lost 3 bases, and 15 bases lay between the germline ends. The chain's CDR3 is CASSSLSRDYYGYTF. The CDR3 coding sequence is TGTGCCAGCAGCTCCCTCAGTCGGGATTACTATGGCTACACCTTC.

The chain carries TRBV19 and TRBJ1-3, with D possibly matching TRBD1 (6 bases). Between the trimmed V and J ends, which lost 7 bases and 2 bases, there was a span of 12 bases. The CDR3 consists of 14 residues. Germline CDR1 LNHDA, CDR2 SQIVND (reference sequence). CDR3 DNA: TGTGCCAGTACCCTGGACAGTCCTGGAAACACCATATATTTT. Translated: CASTLDSPGNTIYF. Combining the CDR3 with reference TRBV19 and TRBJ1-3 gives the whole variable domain DGGITQSPKYLFRKEGQNVTLSCEQNLNHDAMYWYRQDPGQGLRLIYYSQIVNDFQKGDIAEGYSVSREKKESFPLTVTSAQKNPTAFYLCASTLDSPGNTIYFGEGSWLTVV.

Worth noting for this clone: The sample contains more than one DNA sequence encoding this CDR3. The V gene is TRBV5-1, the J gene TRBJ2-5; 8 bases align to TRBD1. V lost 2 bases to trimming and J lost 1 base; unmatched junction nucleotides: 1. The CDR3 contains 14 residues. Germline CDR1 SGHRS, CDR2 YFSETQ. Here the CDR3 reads CASSLTGGQETQYF. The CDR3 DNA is TGCGCCAGCAGCTTAACAGGGGGCCAAGAGACCCAGTACTTC. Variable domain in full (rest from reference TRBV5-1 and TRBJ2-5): KAGVTQTPRYLIKTRGQQVTLSCSPISGHRSVSWYQQTPGQGLQFLFEYFSETQRNKGNFPGRFSGRQFSNSRSEMNVSTLELGDSALYLCASSLTGGQETQYFGPGTRLLVL.

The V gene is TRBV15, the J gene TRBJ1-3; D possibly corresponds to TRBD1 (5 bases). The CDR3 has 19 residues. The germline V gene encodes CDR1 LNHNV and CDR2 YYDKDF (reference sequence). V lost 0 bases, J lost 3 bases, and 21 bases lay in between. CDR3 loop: CATSRDPGGQYSGGNTIYF. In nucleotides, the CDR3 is TGTGCCACCAGCAGAGATCCCGGCGGACAATATTCGGGTGGAAACACCATATATTTT. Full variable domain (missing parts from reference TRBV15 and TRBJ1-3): DAMVIQNPRYQVTQFGKPVTLSCSQTLNHNVMYWYQQKSSQAPKLLFHYYDKDFNNEADTPDNFQSRRPNTSFCFLDIRSPGLGDTAMYLCATSRDPGGQYSGGNTIYFGEGSWLTVV.

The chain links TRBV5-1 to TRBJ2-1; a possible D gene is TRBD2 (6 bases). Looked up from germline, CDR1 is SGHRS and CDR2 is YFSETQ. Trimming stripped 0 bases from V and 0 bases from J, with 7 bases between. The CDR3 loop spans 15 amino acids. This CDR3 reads CASSLDGSSYNEQFF. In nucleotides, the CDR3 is TGCGCCAGCAGCTTGGACGGGAGCTCCTACAATGAGCAGTTCTTC.

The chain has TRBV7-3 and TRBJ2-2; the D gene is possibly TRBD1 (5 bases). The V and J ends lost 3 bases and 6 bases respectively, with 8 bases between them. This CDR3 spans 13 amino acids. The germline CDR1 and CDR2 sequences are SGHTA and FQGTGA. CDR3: CASSFQGSGELFF. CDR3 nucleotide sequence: TGTGCCAGCAGCTTTCAGGGTTCCGGGGAGCTGTTTTTT.

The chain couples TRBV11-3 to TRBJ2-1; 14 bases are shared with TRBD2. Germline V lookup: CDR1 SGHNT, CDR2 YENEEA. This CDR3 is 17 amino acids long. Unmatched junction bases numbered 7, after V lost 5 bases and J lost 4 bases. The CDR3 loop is CASSDWTSGRIYNEQFF. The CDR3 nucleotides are TGTGCCAGCAGCGACTGGACTAGCGGGAGGATATACAATGAGCAGTTCTTC.

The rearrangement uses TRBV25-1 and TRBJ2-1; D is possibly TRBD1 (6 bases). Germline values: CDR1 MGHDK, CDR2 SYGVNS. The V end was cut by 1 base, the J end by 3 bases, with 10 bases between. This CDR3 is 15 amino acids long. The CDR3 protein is CASSEWGTLYNEQFF. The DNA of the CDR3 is TGTGCCAGCAGTGAATGGGGGACACTCTACAATGAGCAGTTCTTC.

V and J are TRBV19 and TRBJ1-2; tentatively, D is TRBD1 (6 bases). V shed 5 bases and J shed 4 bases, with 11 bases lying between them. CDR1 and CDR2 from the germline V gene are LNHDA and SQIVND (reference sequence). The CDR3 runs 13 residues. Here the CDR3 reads CASSSPGAYGYTF. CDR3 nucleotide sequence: TGTGCCAGTAGTTCCCCAGGGGCCTATGGCTACACCTTC.

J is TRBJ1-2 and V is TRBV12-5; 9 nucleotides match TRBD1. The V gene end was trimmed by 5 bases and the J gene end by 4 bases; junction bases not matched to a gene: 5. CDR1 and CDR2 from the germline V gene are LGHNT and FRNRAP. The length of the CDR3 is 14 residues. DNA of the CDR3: TGTGCTAGTGGTCGAACAGGGGGCTTCTATGGCTACACCTTC. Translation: CASGRTGGFYGYTF. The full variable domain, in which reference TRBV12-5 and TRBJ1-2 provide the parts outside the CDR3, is DARVTQTPRHKVTEMGQEVTMRCQPILGHNTVFWYRQTMMQGLELLAYFRNRAPLDDSGMPKDRFSAEMPDATLATLKIQPSEPRDSAVYFCASGRTGGFYGYTFGSGTRLTVV.

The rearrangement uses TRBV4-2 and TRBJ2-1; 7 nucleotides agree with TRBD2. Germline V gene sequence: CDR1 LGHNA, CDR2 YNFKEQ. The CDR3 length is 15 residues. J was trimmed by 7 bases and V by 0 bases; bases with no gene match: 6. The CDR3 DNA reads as TGTGCCAGCAGCCAAGAGCGGGAGTTCGGTAATGAGCAGTTCTTC. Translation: CASSQEREFGNEQFF.

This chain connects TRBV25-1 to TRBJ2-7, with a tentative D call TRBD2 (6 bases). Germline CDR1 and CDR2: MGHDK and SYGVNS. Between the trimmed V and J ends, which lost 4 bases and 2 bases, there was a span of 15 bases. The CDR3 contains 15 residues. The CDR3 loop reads CASSVVVADPYEQYF. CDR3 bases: TGTGCCAGCAGTGTCGTGGTAGCGGACCCCTACGAGCAGTACTTC.

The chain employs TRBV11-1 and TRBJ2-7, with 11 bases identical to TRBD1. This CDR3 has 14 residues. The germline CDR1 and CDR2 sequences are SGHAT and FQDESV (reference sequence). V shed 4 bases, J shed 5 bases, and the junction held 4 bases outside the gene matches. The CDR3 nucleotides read TGTGCCAGCAGCTCGGACAGGGGGCCGAACGAGCAGTACTTC. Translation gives CASSSDRGPNEQYF.

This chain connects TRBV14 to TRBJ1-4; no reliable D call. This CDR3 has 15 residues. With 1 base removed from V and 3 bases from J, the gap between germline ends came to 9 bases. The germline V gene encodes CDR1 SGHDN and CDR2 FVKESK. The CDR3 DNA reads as TGTGCCAGCAGCCAAGTCACAGCCCCTAATGAAAAACTGTTTTTT. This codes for CASSQVTAPNEKLFF.

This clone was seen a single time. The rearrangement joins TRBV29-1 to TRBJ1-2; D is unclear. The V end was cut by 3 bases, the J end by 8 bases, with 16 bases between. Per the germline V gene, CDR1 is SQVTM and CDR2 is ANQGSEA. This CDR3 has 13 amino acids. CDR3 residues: CSVERVAAEGYTF. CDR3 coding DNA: TGCAGCGTTGAGCGAGTAGCGGCAGAAGGCTACACCTTC.

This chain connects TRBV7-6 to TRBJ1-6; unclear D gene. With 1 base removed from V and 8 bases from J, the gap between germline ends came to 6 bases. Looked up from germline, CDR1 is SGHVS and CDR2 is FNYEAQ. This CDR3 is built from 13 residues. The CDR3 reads CASSLERDSPLHF. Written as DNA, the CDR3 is TGTGCCAGCAGCTTAGAGCGTGATTCACCCCTCCACTTT.

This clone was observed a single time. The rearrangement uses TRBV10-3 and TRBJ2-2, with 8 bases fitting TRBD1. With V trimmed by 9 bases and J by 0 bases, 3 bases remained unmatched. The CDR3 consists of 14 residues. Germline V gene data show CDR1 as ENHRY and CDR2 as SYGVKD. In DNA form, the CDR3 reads TGTGCCATTAAGGACAGGGCGAACACCGGGGAGCTGTTTTTT. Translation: CAIKDRANTGELFF.

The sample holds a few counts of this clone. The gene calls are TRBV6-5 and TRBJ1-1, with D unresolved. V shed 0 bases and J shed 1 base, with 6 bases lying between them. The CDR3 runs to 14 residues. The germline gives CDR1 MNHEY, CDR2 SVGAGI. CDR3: CASSYSPGNTEAFF. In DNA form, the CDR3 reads TGTGCCAGCAGTTACTCTCCCGGGAACACTGAAGCTTTCTTT.

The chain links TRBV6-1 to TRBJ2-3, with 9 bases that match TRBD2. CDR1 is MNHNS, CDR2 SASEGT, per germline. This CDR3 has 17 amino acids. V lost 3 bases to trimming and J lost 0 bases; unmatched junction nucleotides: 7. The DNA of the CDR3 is TGTGCCAGCAGTGAGAGGCGGGAGGGATCTAGCACAGATACGCAGTATTTT. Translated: CASSERREGSSTDTQYF.

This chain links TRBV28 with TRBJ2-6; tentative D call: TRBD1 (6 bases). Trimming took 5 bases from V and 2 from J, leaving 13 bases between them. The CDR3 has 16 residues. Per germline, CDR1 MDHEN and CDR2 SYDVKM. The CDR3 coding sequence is TGTGCCAGCAGTCTAGGGACATTCACTGGGGCCAACGTCCTGACTTTC. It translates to CASSLGTFTGANVLTF.

The CDR3 DNA reads as TGCAGCGTTGAAGAAAGGGGCTTTGGCTACACCTTC. This translates into CSVEERGFGYTF. V usage is TRBV29-1 and J usage is TRBJ1-2; TRBD1 might be the D (5 bases). Per germline, CDR1 SQVTM and CDR2 ANQGSEA. The CDR3 is made up of 12 amino acids. Trimming stripped 0 bases from V and 7 bases from J, with 9 bases between.

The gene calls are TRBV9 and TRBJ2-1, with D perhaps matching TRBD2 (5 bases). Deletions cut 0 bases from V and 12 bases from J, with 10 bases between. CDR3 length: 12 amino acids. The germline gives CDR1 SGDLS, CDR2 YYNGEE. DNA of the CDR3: TGTGCCAGCAGCGTAGCGGGGATGAGGCAGTTCTTC. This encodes CASSVAGMRQFF.